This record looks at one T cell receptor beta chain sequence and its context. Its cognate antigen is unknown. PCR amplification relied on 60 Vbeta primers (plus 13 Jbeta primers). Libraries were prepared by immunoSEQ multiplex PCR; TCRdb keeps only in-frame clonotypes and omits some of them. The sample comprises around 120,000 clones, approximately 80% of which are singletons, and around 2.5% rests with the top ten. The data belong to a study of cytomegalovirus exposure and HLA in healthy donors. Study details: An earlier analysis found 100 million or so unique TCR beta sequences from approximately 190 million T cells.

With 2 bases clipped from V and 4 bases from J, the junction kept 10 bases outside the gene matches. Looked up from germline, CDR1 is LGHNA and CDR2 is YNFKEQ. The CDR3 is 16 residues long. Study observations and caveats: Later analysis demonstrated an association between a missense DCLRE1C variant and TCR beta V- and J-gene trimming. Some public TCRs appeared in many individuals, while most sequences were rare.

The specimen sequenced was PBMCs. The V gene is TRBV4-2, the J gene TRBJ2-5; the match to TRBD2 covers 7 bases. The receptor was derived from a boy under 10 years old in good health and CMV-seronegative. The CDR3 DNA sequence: TGTGCCAGCAGCCAACGGGTCCGGGGGGAGGGAGAGACCCAGTACTTC. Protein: CASSQRVRGEGETQYF.